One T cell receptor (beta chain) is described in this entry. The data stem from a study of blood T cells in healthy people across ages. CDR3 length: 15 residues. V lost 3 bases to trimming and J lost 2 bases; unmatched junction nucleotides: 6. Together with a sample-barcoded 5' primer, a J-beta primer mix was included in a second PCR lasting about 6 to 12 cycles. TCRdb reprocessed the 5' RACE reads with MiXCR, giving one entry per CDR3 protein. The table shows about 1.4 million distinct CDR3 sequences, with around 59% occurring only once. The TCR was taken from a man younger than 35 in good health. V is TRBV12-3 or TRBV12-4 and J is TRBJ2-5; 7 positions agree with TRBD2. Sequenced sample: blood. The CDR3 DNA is TGTGCCAGCAGTTTTCTGGGAGGGGAACAAGAGACCCAGTACTTC. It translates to CASSFLGGEQETQYF.